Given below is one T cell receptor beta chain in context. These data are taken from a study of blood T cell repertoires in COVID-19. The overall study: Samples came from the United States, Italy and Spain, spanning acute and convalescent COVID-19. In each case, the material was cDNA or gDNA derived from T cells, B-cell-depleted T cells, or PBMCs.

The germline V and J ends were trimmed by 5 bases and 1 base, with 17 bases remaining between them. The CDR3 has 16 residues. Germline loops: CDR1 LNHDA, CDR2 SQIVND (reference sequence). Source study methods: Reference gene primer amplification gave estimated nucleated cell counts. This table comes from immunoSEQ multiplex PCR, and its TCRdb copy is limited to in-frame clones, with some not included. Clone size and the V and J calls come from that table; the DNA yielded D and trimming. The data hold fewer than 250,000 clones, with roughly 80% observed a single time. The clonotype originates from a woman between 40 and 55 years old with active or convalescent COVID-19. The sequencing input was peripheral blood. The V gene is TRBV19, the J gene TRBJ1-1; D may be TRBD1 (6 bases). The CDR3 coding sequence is TGTGCCAGTAGTCTCCCGACCGGACAGACGAACACTGAAGCTTTCTTT. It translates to CASSLPTGQTNTEAFF.